The 12 T cell receptor beta chains below come from one sample, sequenced in a study of CD8 T cells in ankylosing spondylitis (dated by TCRdb to 2016 to 2017). Library preparation was by 5' RACE. Sequenced using an Illumina MiSeq. TCRdb reworked the public reads: Q25 trimming with fastp, MiXCR clone assembly, productive beta chains retained. Every distinct CDR3 protein forms one entry, paired with its most common genes and DNA. The sample table shows over 30,000 distinct CDR3 sequences, and about 15% are seen once. 35% to 50% of the sample belongs to the ten largest clones. Sample: blood. Receptors were obtained from a male donor with ankylosing spondylitis or in good health (not recorded which).

The chain employs TRBV7-2 and TRBJ1-1, with a weak D call TRBD1 (6 bases). The CDR3 is made up of 15 amino acids. V shed 4 bases and J shed 1 base, with 13 bases lying between them. Germline V gene data show CDR1 as SGHTA and CDR2 as FQGNSA. The CDR3 DNA sequence: TGTGCCAGCAGCTCACAACCGGGACAGAACACTGAAGCTTTCTTT. Encoded protein: CASSSQPGQNTEAFF.

The chain uses TRBV29-1 and TRBJ2-1; D is perhaps TRBD1 (6 bases). V was cut by 1 base and J by 7 bases, with 11 bases left in between. Germline lookup yields CDR1 SQVTM and CDR2 ANQGSEA. The CDR3 is 13 residues long. The CDR3 region has the DNA TGCAGCGTTGAAGTCGTACAGGGTAATGAGCAGTTCTTC. Its translation is CSVEVVQGNEQFF.

This clonotype was seen a handful of times. The chain combines TRBV7-9 with TRBJ2-2, with D uncertain. The germline gives CDR1 SEHNR, CDR2 FQNEAQ (reference sequence). V was trimmed by 1 base and J by 4 bases, leaving 13 bases between them. The CDR3 sequence is 16 residues long. The CDR3 coding sequence is TGTGCCAGCAGCTTAGTCGTCGCGGCGGCCACCGGGGAGCTGTTTTTT. The encoded protein is CASSLVVAAATGELFF.

The gene calls are TRBV4-1 and TRBJ2-1; D possibly matches TRBD1 or TRBD2 (5 bases each). V gave up 8 bases and J gave up 5 bases, with 16 bases separating them. Germline CDR1 MGHRA, CDR2 YSYEKL. The CDR3 is made up of 14 amino acids. CDR3 amino acids: CASGAGTMDNEQFF. The CDR3, as DNA: TGCGCCAGCGGGGCCGGGACGATGGACAATGAGCAGTTCTTC.

In this sample, this clonotype turned up a few times. V usage is TRBV28 and J usage is TRBJ2-7, with D perhaps given as TRBD1 or TRBD2 (5 bases each). The V end was cut by 2 bases, the J end by 4 bases, with 15 bases between. The CDR3 has 15 amino acids. Germline loops: CDR1 MDHEN, CDR2 SYDVKM. CDR3 DNA sequence: TGTGCCAGCAGTTTACGTGGGACGGGAAGGTACGAGCAGTACGTC. Its protein is CASSLRGTGRYEQYV.

The CDR3 is CASKVQYEQYF. DNA of the CDR3: TGTGCCAGCAAGGTTCAGTACGAGCAGTACTTC. The V gene is TRBV2, the J gene TRBJ2-7; D ambiguous. This CDR3 is 11 amino acids long. Per germline, CDR1 SNHLY and CDR2 FYNNEI. V was shortened by 7 bases and J by 4 bases, with 8 bases between the two germline ends.

At least ten counts were recorded for this clonotype. This chain uses TRBV5-1 with TRBJ1-2; D is unclear. V was shortened by 0 bases and J by 7 bases, with 13 bases between the two germline ends. The CDR3 consists of 14 residues. The V gene's germline CDR1 is SGHRS and CDR2 YFSETQ. The DNA of the CDR3 is TGCGCCAGCAGCTTGGAGGACCCTGTAGCTGGCTACACCTTC. This encodes CASSLEDPVAGYTF.

This clonotype was seen a handful of times. The chain couples TRBV20-1 to TRBJ2-3, with D possibly matching TRBD1 (5 bases). Germline CDR1 and CDR2: DFQATT and SNEGSKA (reference sequence). This CDR3 contains 13 residues. Trimming took 5 bases from V and 0 from J, leaving 9 bases between them. DNA of the CDR3: TGCAGTGCTGTTAGACAGAGCACAGATACGCAGTATTTT. It yields the protein CSAVRQSTDTQYF.

The chain employs TRBV28 and TRBJ2-1; D perhaps matches TRBD2 (7 bases). Between the trimmed V and J ends, which lost 6 bases and 0 bases, there was a span of 24 bases. The CDR3 extends over 19 amino acids. The germline gives CDR1 MDHEN, CDR2 SYDVKM. The DNA of the CDR3 is TGTGCCAGCAGGCCCCTGCGGGGGCGCGGCGGGAGCTCCTACAATGAGCAGTTCTTC. Translation gives CASRPLRGRGGSSYNEQFF.

This chain connects TRBV3-1 to TRBJ2-2; no clear D gene. The CDR3 covers 12 residues. The germline gives CDR1 LGHDT, CDR2 YNNKEL (reference sequence). V was clipped by 7 bases and J by 9 bases, with 12 bases between them. CDR3 nucleotides: TGTGCCAGCACAGGCGACGTGAGGGAGCTGTTTTTT. It translates to CASTGDVRELFF.

This clonotype was recorded a few times. The gene calls are TRBV20-1 and TRBJ2-1, with D maybe TRBD2 (5 bases). The CDR3 contains 15 residues. The V gene's germline CDR1 is DFQATT and CDR2 SNEGSKA (reference sequence). V lost 3 bases to trimming and J lost 1 base, with 13 bases between them. The CDR3 DNA reads as TGCAGTGCTAGTTTCGGGCGCGGGTCCTACAATGAGCAGTTCTTC. Its translation: CSASFGRGSYNEQFF.

The chain has TRBV7-2 and TRBJ1-4, with unresolved D. The V gene lost 2 bases and the J gene lost 5 bases, with 12 bases spanning the gap. The CDR3 has 15 residues. Germline V gene lookup returns CDR1 SGHTA and CDR2 FQGNSA. The CDR3 nucleotides are TGTGCCAGCAGCTTACGCCGGGGTGGCAATGAAAAACTGTTTTTT. Translation: CASSLRRGGNEKLFF.